This T cell receptor beta chain is from a study of T cell repertoires in cytomegalovirus infection. As for the study in general: Both CMV infection and a matching HLA type were indicated by public TCR beta signatures. Broader study findings: Cumulative public TCR beta family frequency identified CMV carriers with the relevant HLA. HLA-C-restricted CMV clonotypes gave the most frequent clonotype in two of eight donors.

In its sample, this clonotype was seen many times. The antigen is undetermined. Each CDR3 protein is one row after TCRdb ran MiXCR on the reads. The sample has 250,000 to 300,000 distinct CDR3 sequences, about 13% seen once. J lost 2 bases, V lost 5 bases, and 14 bases had no gene match. Germline values: CDR1 SGHTA, CDR2 FQGNSA. This CDR3 is built from 17 residues. The sequence came from a human donor in good health (CMV status not recorded). Some clones in this sample may be carry-over from other donors' samples. V gene TRBV7-2 combines with J gene TRBJ2-5; 7 nucleotides line up with TRBD1. The source material was PBMCs. DNA for the CDR3: TGTGCCAGCAGCCCCTACCCACAGGGGAGCACACAAGAGACCCAGTACTTC. Its translation is CASSPYPQGSTQETQYF.